This TCR beta chain derives from a study of blood T cells in healthy people across ages. Study observations and caveats: Compared with aged donors, long-lived donors showed fewer expanded clones, suggesting selection. It was not known whether donors were CMV positive (a possible confounder of expanded clonotype changes).

A second PCR of 7 to 11 cycles used a sample-barcoded 5' primer and a J-beta primer mix. One entry per CDR3 protein, called by TCRdb with MiXCR from the 5' RACE reads. The profile shows 790,000 or so distinct CDR3 sequences, 46% of them singletons. Comments on this clonotype: Its matching antigen is unknown.

Those donating, healthy Caucasian individuals from Russia, were aged roughly 6 to 90. The receptor comes from an elderly man in good health. Sequencing was carried out using blood.

CDR3 amino acids: CASSRRQSNQPQHF. The CDR3 coding sequence is TGTGCCAGCAGTCGACGACAGAGCAATCAGCCCCAGCATTTT. The chain joins TRBV2 to TRBJ1-5; D might be TRBD1 (5 bases). Germline assignment: CDR1 SNHLY and CDR2 FYNNEI. V shed 5 bases and J shed 1 base, with 9 bases lying between them. The CDR3 sequence is 14 residues long.